Following are 29 T cell receptor beta chains from one sample sequenced in a study of blood T cell repertoires in COVID-19. Repertoires were generated with immunoSEQ multiplex PCR, while TCRdb's copy carries only in-frame clones and drops some. The data show about 310,000 clones, around 86% seen once. Sequences were obtained from PBMCs or T cells enriched from blood (not recorded which). The source is a man aged 55 to 70 who had recovered from COVID-19.

The chain carries TRBV11-2 and TRBJ2-7, with TRBD1 as a possible D gene (5 bases). The CDR3 spans 15 residues. The V gene lost 1 base and the J gene lost 3 bases, with 13 bases spanning the gap. The germline gives CDR1 SGHAT, CDR2 FQNNGV. CDR3 amino acids: CASSLGRTKSYEQYF. The CDR3, as DNA: TGTGCCAGCAGCTTAGGCCGGACAAAAAGCTACGAGCAGTACTTC.

This clone has just a few counts. This sequence joins TRBV4-3 and TRBJ2-1; the match to TRBD1 covers 9 bases. With 6 bases clipped from V and 2 bases from J, the junction kept 2 bases outside the gene matches. CDR3 length: 14 residues. Germline loops: CDR1 LGHNA, CDR2 YSLEER. The CDR3, as DNA: TGCGCCAGCAGAGGGACAGGGCCCTACAATGAGCAGTTCTTC. The encoded protein is CASRGTGPYNEQFF.

The chain has TRBV28 and TRBJ1-6; D remains unclear. Germline lookup yields CDR1 MDHEN and CDR2 SYDVKM. With 3 bases removed from V and 9 bases from J, the gap between germline ends came to 9 bases. CDR3 size: 13 residues. CDR3 protein: CASSFIEGSPLHF. The DNA for the CDR3 is TGTGCCAGCAGTTTTATCGAGGGTTCACCCCTCCACTTT.

The CDR3 DNA sequence: TGTGCCAGCAGCTTGGGAACTAGCCCCCAAGAGACCCAGTACTTC. Protein: CASSLGTSPQETQYF. V gene TRBV7-2 combines with J gene TRBJ2-5; a possible D gene is TRBD2 (6 bases). This CDR3 spans 15 amino acids. The V end was cut by 3 bases, the J end by 1 base, with 12 bases between. Germline-derived CDR1 and CDR2 are SGHTA and FQGNSA.

The chain couples TRBV19 to TRBJ2-2, with 8 bases that match TRBD2. The CDR3 spans 16 residues. Germline loops: CDR1 LNHDA, CDR2 SQIVND (reference sequence). The ends lost 7 bases at V and 7 bases at J; junction bases unmatched: 14. The CDR3 spells CASTHQIAGRGGELFF. In nucleotides, the CDR3 is TGTGCCAGTACCCACCAGATAGCGGGGAGGGGCGGGGAGCTGTTTTTT. Full variable domain (missing parts from reference TRBV19 and TRBJ2-2): DGGITQSPKYLFRKEGQNVTLSCEQNLNHDAMYWYRQDPGQGLRLIYYSQIVNDFQKGDIAEGYSVSREKKESFPLTVTSAQKNPTAFYLCASTHQIAGRGGELFFGEGSRLTVL.

The rearrangement joins TRBV6-1 to TRBJ2-7; D is unresolved. This CDR3 has 14 residues. Germline CDR1 and CDR2: MNHNS and SASEGT. V shed 1 base and J shed 1 base, with 8 bases lying between them. The CDR3 DNA follows: TGTGCCAGCAGTGAAGTTTTACAGTCCTACGAGCAGTACTTC. It encodes CASSEVLQSYEQYF.

This clone was counted a single time. This rearrangement joins TRBV7-9 to TRBJ1-2; D may be TRBD1 (6 bases). Trimming took 5 bases from V and 8 from J, leaving 18 bases between them. This CDR3 has 14 residues. Germline V gives CDR1 SEHNR, CDR2 FQNEAQ (reference sequence). CDR3 sequence (DNA): TGTGCCAGCAGCCCCGGGCAGGGGTCGCCGGGCTACACCTTC. This sequence encodes CASSPGQGSPGYTF. Using reference TRBV7-9 and TRBJ1-2 for the parts outside the CDR3, the full variable domain is DTGVSQNPRHKITKRGQNVTFRCDPISEHNRLYWYRQTLGQGPEFLTYFQNEAQLEKSRLLSDRFSAERPKGSFSTLEIQRTEQGDSAMYLCASSPGQGSPGYTFGSGTRLTVV.

This rearrangement joins TRBV28 to TRBJ1-2; D perhaps matches TRBD1 (6 bases). Germline-derived CDR1 and CDR2 are MDHEN and SYDVKM. There are 14 residues in the CDR3. V was clipped by 2 bases and J by 7 bases, with 14 bases between them. CDR3 in DNA: TGTGCCAGCAGTTTACATTACAGGGTCGTTGGCTACACCTTC. Protein product: CASSLHYRVVGYTF.

The rearrangement joins TRBV28 to TRBJ2-2; D gene uncertain. V gave up 4 bases and J gave up 6 bases, with 9 bases separating them. The CDR3 contains 13 residues. Germline CDR1 and CDR2: MDHEN and SYDVKM. The CDR3 bases are TGTGCCAGCAGTTCATACGGTCCCGGGGAGCTGTTTTTT. Translating gives CASSSYGPGELFF.

CDR3 bases: TGTGCCATCAGCGGGGTCGGCGGTTTTGGGACCCAGTACTTC. This encodes CAISGVGGFGTQYF. This chain uses TRBV10-3 with TRBJ2-5, with TRBD2 as a possible D gene (5 bases). This CDR3 contains 14 residues. Germline values: CDR1 ENHRY, CDR2 SYGVKD. V lost 6 bases and J lost 7, with 18 bases in between.

This chain links TRBV5-8 with TRBJ2-2; no clear D gene. This CDR3 has 12 residues. Germline CDR1 SGHTS, CDR2 YDEGEE. Trimming took off 6 bases at V and 6 bases at J, with 9 bases between the two ends. Here the CDR3 reads CASTLPPGELFF. In DNA form, the CDR3 reads TGTGCCAGCACCCTTCCCCCCGGGGAGCTGTTTTTT.

The chain links TRBV27 to TRBJ1-2; a weak D match, TRBD1 (5 bases). V lost 8 bases to trimming and J lost 0 bases, with 16 bases between them. The CDR3 runs 15 residues. The germline CDR1 and CDR2 sequences are MNHEY and SMNVEV (reference sequence). The CDR3 nucleotides are TGTGCCAGCCGACTAGGGGCTCCAGCTAACTATGGCTACACCTTC. This sequence encodes CASRLGAPANYGYTF.

The gene calls are TRBV6-6 and TRBJ2-7; 7 positions match TRBD1. With 2 bases clipped from V and 2 bases from J, the junction kept 9 bases outside the gene matches. Germline V gives CDR1 MNHNY, CDR2 SVGAGI (reference sequence). CDR3 length: 16 residues. CDR3 coding DNA: TGTGCCAGCAGTTACGATCCAGGGGGTTCAGCCTACGAGCAGTACTTC. Translation: CASSYDPGGSAYEQYF.

This chain joins TRBV28 and TRBJ2-7; 8 bases align to TRBD1. The CDR3 sequence is 16 residues long. The V and J ends lost 5 bases and 3 bases, in that order; junction bases with no gene match: 12. Germline CDR1 is MDHEN and CDR2 is SYDVKM. The DNA for the CDR3 is TGTGCCAGCAGTACCCCAGGGACAGGAAAGTTCTACGAGCAGTACTTC. Translating gives CASSTPGTGKFYEQYF.

The rearrangement uses TRBV27 and TRBJ2-1; TRBD2 matches at 10 bases. Germline V gene sequence: CDR1 MNHEY, CDR2 SMNVEV (reference sequence). The CDR3 is 16 amino acids. Trimming cost V 6 bases and J 1 base; bases outside gene matches: 6. The DNA of the CDR3 is TGTGCCAGCAGCACCGTAGCGGGAGGTTCCTACAATGAGCAGTTCTTC. This encodes CASSTVAGGSYNEQFF.

This chain uses TRBV6-5 with TRBJ2-7; 13 nucleotides agree with TRBD2. Germline CDR1 is MNHEY and CDR2 is SVGAGI. CDR3 size: 16 residues. V trimming: 4 bases; J trimming: 3 bases; junction bases outside the gene matches: 6. The chain's CDR3 is CASSSLTSGRIYEQYF. For the CDR3, the DNA is TGTGCCAGCAGTTCCTTGACTAGCGGGAGGATCTACGAGCAGTACTTC.

V is TRBV11-3 and J is TRBJ2-3; the D is unclear. Between the trimmed V and J ends, which lost 1 base and 2 bases, there was a span of 10 bases. Germline loops: CDR1 SGHNT, CDR2 YENEEA. This CDR3 comprises 15 residues. In nucleotides, the CDR3 is TGTGCCAGCAGCTTAGGGCCGTATTCCACAGATACGCAGTATTTT. Translation gives CASSLGPYSTDTQYF.

The gene calls are TRBV7-7 and TRBJ1-5; possibly TRBD1 for D (5 bases). CDR1 SSHAT and CDR2 FNYEAQ come from the germline V gene (reference sequence). Trimming left V 11 bases short and J 0 bases short, with 17 bases between. The CDR3 sequence is 15 residues long. CDR3 DNA sequence: TGTGCCCCAGGGATGAGAATCCATAGCAATCAGCCCCAGCATTTT. Its translation: CAPGMRIHSNQPQHF.

The chain is built from TRBV7-2 and TRBJ2-2; TRBD2 might be the D (5 bases). The CDR3 loop spans 15 amino acids. Germline V CDR1 and CDR2: SGHTA, FQGNSA. V lost 7 bases and J 4 bases, leaving 16 bases between the germline ends. The CDR3 DNA reads as TGTGCCAGCACCCCACCCGGGGTTGGCACCGGGGAGCTGTTTTTT. Translation: CASTPPGVGTGELFF.

This clone came up a few times. The chain has TRBV28 and TRBJ1-6; tentative D call: TRBD1 (6 bases). The CDR3 has 16 residues. Germline V gives CDR1 MDHEN, CDR2 SYDVKM. Trimming cost V 6 bases and J 7 bases, with 19 bases left between them. CDR3 loop: CASSRTALITNSPLHF. CDR3 nucleotides: TGTGCCAGCAGCCGGACAGCTTTAATTACCAATTCACCCCTCCACTTT.

The CDR3 loop reads CASSSSLAGSGDTQYF. Here the CDR3 DNA reads TGCGCCAGCAGCTCTTCACTAGCTGGCTCGGGAGATACGCAGTATTTT. This chain connects TRBV5-1 to TRBJ2-3; perhaps TRBD2 as D (6 bases). The V gene's germline CDR1 is SGHRS and CDR2 YFSETQ. Trimming took off 3 bases at V and 5 bases at J, with 19 bases between the two ends. The CDR3 consists of 16 residues.

The rearrangement uses TRBV6-1 and TRBJ1-2; the D gene is possibly TRBD1 (5 bases). Germline CDR1 MNHNS, CDR2 SASEGT. Trimming took off 3 bases at V and 4 bases at J, with 15 bases between the two ends. CDR3 length equals 15 residues. CDR3 loop: CASSDRGQGSYGYTF. CDR3 nucleotide sequence: TGTGCCAGCAGTGACCGTGGGCAGGGTAGCTATGGCTACACCTTC.

The chain has TRBV18 and TRBJ1-5; D is possibly TRBD1 (6 bases). The V and J ends lost 3 bases and 2 bases respectively, with 23 bases between them. Per the germline V gene, CDR1 is KGHSH and CDR2 is LQKENI. The length of the CDR3 is 19 residues. DNA for the CDR3: TGTGCCAGCTCACCGGAAAAGGGAAGCAGGGGAATTCGCAATCAGCCCCAGCATTTT. Protein product: CASSPEKGSRGIRNQPQHF.

In its sample, this clone was seen once. The chain combines TRBV4-1 with TRBJ2-7; 7 nucleotides match TRBD2. The trim removed 2 bases at V and 2 bases at J, leaving 18 bases unmatched. The CDR3 length is 19 residues. In germline, CDR1 is MGHRA, CDR2 YSYEKL. The chain's CDR3 is CASSQFSHRELAVPYEQYF. CDR3 DNA sequence: TGCGCCAGCAGCCAATTTTCTCACAGAGAGCTAGCGGTGCCCTACGAGCAGTACTTC.

V and J are TRBV11-3 and TRBJ2-2, with no clear D. CDR3 length: 13 amino acids. Trimming took off 5 bases at V and 7 bases at J, with 11 bases between the two ends. CDR1 and CDR2 from the germline V gene are SGHNT and YENEEA. The CDR3 protein is CASSLTVNGELFF. As DNA, the CDR3 is TGTGCCAGCAGCCTTACAGTTAACGGGGAGCTGTTTTTT.

The chain is built from TRBV19 and TRBJ2-4; tentatively, D is TRBD2 (6 bases). Germline lookup yields CDR1 LNHDA and CDR2 SQIVND (reference sequence). V was cut by 10 bases and J by 0 bases, with 16 bases left in between. The CDR3 totals 15 residues. DNA of the CDR3: TGTGCCACTACCCTTGCGGGACTAGCCAAAAACATTCAGTACTTC. This codes for CATTLAGLAKNIQYF.

This clone was detected only once. This rearrangement joins TRBV9 to TRBJ1-1; D unresolved. V lost 0 bases and J lost 1, with 4 bases in between. Germline values: CDR1 SGDLS, CDR2 YYNGEE. The CDR3 loop spans 13 amino acids. The CDR3 sequence: CASSVGRNTEAFF. In nucleotides, the CDR3 is TGTGCCAGCAGCGTAGGTAGGAACACTGAAGCTTTCTTT.

This clone was detected a few times. This chain uses TRBV2 with TRBJ2-7; unclear D gene. In germline, CDR1 is SNHLY, CDR2 FYNNEI. The CDR3 covers 12 residues. V lost 2 bases and J 3 bases, leaving 5 bases between the germline ends. The CDR3 sequence is CASSELLYEQYF. Here the CDR3 DNA reads TGTGCCAGCAGTGAACTTCTCTACGAGCAGTACTTC.

CDR3 DNA: TGTGCCAGTAGTATGGGTTTGGGGCCGGACGAGCAGTACTTC. This codes for CASSMGLGPDEQYF. This chain joins TRBV19 and TRBJ2-7; TRBD1 might be the D (5 bases). Germline CDR1 LNHDA, CDR2 SQIVND (reference sequence). The length of the CDR3 is 14 residues. Trimming took off 3 bases at V and 5 bases at J, with 14 bases between the two ends.